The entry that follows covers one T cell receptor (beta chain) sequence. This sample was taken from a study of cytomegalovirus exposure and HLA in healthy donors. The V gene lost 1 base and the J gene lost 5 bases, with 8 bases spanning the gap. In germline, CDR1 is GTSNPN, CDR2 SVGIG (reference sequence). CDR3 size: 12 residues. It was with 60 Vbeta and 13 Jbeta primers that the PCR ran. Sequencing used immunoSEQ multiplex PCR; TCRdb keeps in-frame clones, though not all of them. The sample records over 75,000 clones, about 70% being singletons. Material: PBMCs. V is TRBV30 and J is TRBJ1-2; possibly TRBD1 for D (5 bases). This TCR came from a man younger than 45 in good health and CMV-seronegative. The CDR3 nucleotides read TGTGCCTGGAGTGGGGGGGGATATGGCTACACCTTC. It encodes CAWSGGGYGYTF.